The sequence of this T cell receptor beta chain was determined in a study of blood T cells in healthy people across ages. Overall study results and limits: Shifts in expanded clonotypes may have been confounded by donor CMV status, which was unknown.

Through a sample-barcoded 5' primer and a J-beta primer mix, a second PCR was run for roughly 6 to 11 cycles. MiXCR, run by TCRdb on the 5' RACE reads, gives a single entry per CDR3 protein. The table records about 930,000 distinct CDR3 sequences, 25% to 35% of them present only once. Remarks on this clonotype: The antigen is undetermined. This may come from a read error, since a much larger clone is one base off.

This CDR3 is built from 13 residues. J was trimmed by 6 bases and V by 6 bases; bases with no gene match: 7. This sample was shared with a second study, whose subject was T cells of mothers and their children.

The chain couples TRBV12-3 or TRBV12-4 to TRBJ1-2; the match to TRBD1 covers 7 bases. The TCR originated in a middle-aged woman in good health. The specimen sequenced was blood. The CDR3 reads CASRLTGDHGYTF. CDR3 DNA sequence: TGTGCCAGCAGACTAACAGGGGACCATGGCTACACCTTC.